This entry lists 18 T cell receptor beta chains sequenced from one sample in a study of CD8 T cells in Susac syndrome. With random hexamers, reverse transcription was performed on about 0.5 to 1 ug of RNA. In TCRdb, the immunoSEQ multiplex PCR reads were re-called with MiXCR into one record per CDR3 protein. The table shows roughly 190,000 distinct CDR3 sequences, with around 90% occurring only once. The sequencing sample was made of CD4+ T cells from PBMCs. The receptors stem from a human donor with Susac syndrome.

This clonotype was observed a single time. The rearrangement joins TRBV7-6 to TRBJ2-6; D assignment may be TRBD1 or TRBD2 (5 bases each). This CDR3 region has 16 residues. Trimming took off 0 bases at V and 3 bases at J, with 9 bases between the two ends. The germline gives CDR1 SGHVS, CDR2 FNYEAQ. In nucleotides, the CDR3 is TGTGCCAGCAGCTTAGCGCGAGGGGATGGGGCCAACGTCCTGACTTTC. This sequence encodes CASSLARGDGANVLTF.

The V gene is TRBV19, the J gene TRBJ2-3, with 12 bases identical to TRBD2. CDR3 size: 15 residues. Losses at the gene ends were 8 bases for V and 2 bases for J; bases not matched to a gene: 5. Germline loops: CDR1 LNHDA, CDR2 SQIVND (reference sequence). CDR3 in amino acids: CASRTSGAITDTQYF. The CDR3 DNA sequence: TGTGCCAGTCGGACTAGCGGGGCCATCACAGATACGCAGTATTTT.

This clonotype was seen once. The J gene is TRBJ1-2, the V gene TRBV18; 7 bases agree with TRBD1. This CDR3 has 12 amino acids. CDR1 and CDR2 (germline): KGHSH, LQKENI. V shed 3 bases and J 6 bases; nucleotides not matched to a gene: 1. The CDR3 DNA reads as TGTGCCAGCTCACCTACAGGGGATGGCTACACCTTC. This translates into CASSPTGDGYTF.

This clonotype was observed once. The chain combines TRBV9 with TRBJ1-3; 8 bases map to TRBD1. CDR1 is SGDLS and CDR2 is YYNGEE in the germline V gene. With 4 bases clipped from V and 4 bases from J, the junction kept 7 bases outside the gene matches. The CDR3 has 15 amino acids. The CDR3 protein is CASSIGQGAGNTIYF. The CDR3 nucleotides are TGTGCCAGCAGCATCGGACAGGGAGCAGGAAACACCATATATTTT. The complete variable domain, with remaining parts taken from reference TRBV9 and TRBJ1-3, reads DSGVTQTPKHLITATGQRVTLRCSPRSGDLSVYWYQQSLDQGLQFLIQYYNGEERAKGNILERFSAQQFPDLHSELNLSSLELGDSALYFCASSIGQGAGNTIYFGEGSWLTVV.

The CDR3 DNA is TGTGCCAGCAGCTCACGCCGGGACAGGGAATACGAGCAGTACTTC. Its protein is CASSSRRDREYEQYF. This rearrangement joins TRBV7-8 to TRBJ2-7; 9 positions match TRBD1. Germline CDR1 is SGHVS and CDR2 is FQNEAQ. The junction had 8 bases not matched to a gene; V was cut back by 4 bases and J by 4 bases. The CDR3 has 15 residues.

The CDR3 DNA is TGTGCCAGCAGCTACTACCGGACACCTGGTTATGGCTACACCTTC. Translation: CASSYYRTPGYGYTF. The J gene is TRBJ1-2, the V gene TRBV3-1; D is perhaps TRBD1 (5 bases). V gave up 5 bases and J gave up 5 bases, with 18 bases separating them. The CDR3 runs to 15 residues. From germline, CDR1 is LGHDT and CDR2 YNNKEL (reference sequence). Together with reference TRBV3-1 and TRBJ1-2, the CDR3 gives the full variable domain: DTAVSQTPKYLVTQMGNDKSIKCEQNLGHDTMYWYKQDSKKFLKIMFSYNNKELIINETVPNRFSPKSPDKAHLNLHINSLELGDSAVYFCASSYYRTPGYGYTFGSGTRLTVV.

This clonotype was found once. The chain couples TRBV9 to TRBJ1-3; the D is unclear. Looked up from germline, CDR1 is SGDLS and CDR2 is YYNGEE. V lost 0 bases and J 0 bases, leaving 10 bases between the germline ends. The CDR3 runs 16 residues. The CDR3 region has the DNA TGTGCCAGCAGCGTAGGGCAACGGATCTCTGGAAACACCATATATTTT. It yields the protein CASSVGQRISGNTIYF.

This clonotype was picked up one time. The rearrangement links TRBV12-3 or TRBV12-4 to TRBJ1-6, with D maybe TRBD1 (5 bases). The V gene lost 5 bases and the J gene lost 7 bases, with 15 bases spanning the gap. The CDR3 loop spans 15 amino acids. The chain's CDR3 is CASSPPGRGNSPLHF. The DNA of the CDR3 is TGTGCCAGCAGTCCACCGGGACGGGGGAATTCACCCCTCCACTTT.

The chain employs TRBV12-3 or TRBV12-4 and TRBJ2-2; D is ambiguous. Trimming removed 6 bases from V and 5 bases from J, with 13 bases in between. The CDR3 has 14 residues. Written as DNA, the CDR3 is TGTGCCAGCAGGCCGTGGCAGCTAACCGGGGAGCTGTTTTTT. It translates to CASRPWQLTGELFF.

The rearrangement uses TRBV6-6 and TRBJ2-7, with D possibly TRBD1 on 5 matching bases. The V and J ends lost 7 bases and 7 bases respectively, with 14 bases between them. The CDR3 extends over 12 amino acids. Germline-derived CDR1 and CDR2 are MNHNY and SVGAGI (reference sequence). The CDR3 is CASTPSAGEQYF. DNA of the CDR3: TGTGCCAGCACCCCGTCCGCAGGGGAGCAGTACTTC.

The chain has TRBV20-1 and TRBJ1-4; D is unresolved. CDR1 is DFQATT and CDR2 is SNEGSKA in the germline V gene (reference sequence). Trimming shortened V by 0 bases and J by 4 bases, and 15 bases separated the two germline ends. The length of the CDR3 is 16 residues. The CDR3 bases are TGCAGTGCTAGAGATTTTCCTGGGAGAAGTAATGAAAAACTGTTTTTT. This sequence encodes CSARDFPGRSNEKLFF.

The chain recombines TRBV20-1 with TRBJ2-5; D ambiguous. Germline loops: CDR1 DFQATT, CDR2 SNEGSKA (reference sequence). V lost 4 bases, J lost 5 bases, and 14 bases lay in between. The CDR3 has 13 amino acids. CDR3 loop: CSATNPPWETQYF. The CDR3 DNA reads TGCAGTGCTACGAATCCCCCTTGGGAGACCCAGTACTTC.

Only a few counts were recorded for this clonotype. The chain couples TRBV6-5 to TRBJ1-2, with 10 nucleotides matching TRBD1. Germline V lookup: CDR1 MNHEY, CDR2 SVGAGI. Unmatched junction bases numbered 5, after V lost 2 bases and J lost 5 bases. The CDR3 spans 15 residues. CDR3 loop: CASSYGDRGDYGYTF. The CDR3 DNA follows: TGTGCCAGCAGTTACGGGGACAGGGGAGATTATGGCTACACCTTC.

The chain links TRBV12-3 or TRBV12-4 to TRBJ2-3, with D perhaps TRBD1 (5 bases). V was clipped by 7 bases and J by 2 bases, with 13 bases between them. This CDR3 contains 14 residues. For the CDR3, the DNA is TGTGCCAGCAAGAGACAGTTAATCACAGATACGCAGTATTTT. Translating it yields CASKRQLITDTQYF.

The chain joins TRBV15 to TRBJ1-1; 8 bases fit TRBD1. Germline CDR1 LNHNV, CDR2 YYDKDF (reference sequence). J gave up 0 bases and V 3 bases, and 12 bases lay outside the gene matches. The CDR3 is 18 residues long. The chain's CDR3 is CATSSEKRTGIMNTEAFF. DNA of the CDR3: TGTGCCACCAGCAGTGAAAAAAGGACAGGGATCATGAACACTGAAGCTTTCTTT.

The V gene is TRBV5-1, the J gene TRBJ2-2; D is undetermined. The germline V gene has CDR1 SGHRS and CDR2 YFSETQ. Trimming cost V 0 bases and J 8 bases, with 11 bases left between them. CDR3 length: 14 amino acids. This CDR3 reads CASSLVSSLGELFF. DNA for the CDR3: TGCGCCAGCAGCTTGGTTTCGTCTTTGGGGGAGCTGTTTTTT.

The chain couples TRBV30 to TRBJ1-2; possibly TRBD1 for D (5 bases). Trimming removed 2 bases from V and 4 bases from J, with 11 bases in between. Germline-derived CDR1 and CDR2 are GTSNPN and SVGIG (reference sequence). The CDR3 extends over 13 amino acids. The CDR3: CAWSLGGGYGYTF. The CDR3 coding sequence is TGTGCCTGGAGTCTCGGGGGTGGCTATGGCTACACCTTC.

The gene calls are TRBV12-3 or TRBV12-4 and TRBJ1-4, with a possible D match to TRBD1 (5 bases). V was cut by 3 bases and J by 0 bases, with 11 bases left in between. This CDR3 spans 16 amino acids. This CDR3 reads CASSLGRTATNEKLFF. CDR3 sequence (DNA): TGTGCCAGCAGTTTGGGACGGACCGCAACTAATGAAAAACTGTTTTTT.